These 18 T cell receptor beta chains were all obtained from the same sample, sequenced in a study of T cell clones after liver transplantation (dated by TCRdb to between 2018 and 2021). Libraries were constructed by the immunoSEQ multiplex PCR assay. In TCRdb, the immuneACCESS table is reduced to in-frame sequences with V and J assigned. These tables do not hold every clone; where another copy was compared, an unresolved V gene accounts for under half, and the others remain unexplained. Counted in this sample were some 61,000 clones; 60% to 80% of them appeared once. The ten largest account for approximately 10% of the sample. The input for sequencing was CD4+ T cells from blood, taken at the 22-month timepoint. The receptors shown here come from a human patient who received a liver transplant. After a transplant, some of the T cells may come from the graft donor.

V usage is TRBV10-1 and J usage is TRBJ2-2; TRBD1 matches 7 bases. V was clipped by 2 bases and J by 0 bases; unmatched bases: 0. The CDR3 length is 15 residues. Germline V gene data show CDR1 as WNHNN and CDR2 as SYGVQD (reference sequence). The CDR3 sequence: CASSEGTANTGELFF. The CDR3 coding sequence is TGCGCCAGCAGTGAGGGGACAGCGAACACCGGGGAGCTGTTTTTT.

V gene TRBV19 combines with J gene TRBJ1-1; D is undetermined. V dropped 3 bases and J dropped 5 bases, with 16 bases sitting between them. Germline CDR1 LNHDA, CDR2 SQIVND (reference sequence). The CDR3 totals 15 residues. CDR3 in amino acids: CASSMGNRVRTEAFF. The CDR3 nucleotides are TGTGCCAGTAGTATGGGGAACAGAGTGAGGACTGAAGCTTTCTTT.

V usage is TRBV10-3 and J usage is TRBJ2-7, with D maybe TRBD1 (5 bases). Germline V gene sequence: CDR1 ENHRY, CDR2 SYGVKD. This CDR3 region has 12 residues. With 3 bases removed from V and 5 bases from J, the gap between germline ends came to 8 bases. This CDR3 is CAISDDSDEQYF. For the CDR3, the DNA is TGTGCCATCAGTGATGACAGCGACGAGCAGTACTTC.

V gene TRBV18 combines with J gene TRBJ2-6, with D possibly matching TRBD1 (6 bases). The germline CDR1 and CDR2 sequences are KGHSH and LQKENI. The CDR3 has 17 residues. Deletions cut 5 bases from V and 4 bases from J, with 18 bases between. The CDR3 loop is CASSTTYRVAGANVLTF. CDR3 DNA sequence: TGTGCCAGCTCAACGACATACAGGGTAGCAGGGGCCAACGTCCTGACTTTC.

This clone was recorded a few times. This sequence joins TRBV6-1 and TRBJ1-1; maybe TRBD1 (5 bases). Germline V CDR1 and CDR2: MNHNS, SASEGT. Trimming left V 4 bases short and J 0 bases short, with 6 bases between. The CDR3 totals 13 residues. The CDR3 loop is CASSGTLNTEAFF. In DNA form, the CDR3 reads TGTGCCAGCAGTGGGACACTGAACACTGAAGCTTTCTTT.

V usage is TRBV27 and J usage is TRBJ2-5; D perhaps matches TRBD2 (6 bases). V was pared by 6 bases and J by 1 base, with 9 bases between. Germline loops: CDR1 MNHEY, CDR2 SMNVEV (reference sequence). The CDR3 consists of 13 residues. The CDR3 reads CASSGSAQETQYF. CDR3 sequence (DNA): TGTGCCAGCAGCGGGAGCGCCCAAGAGACCCAGTACTTC.

The chain is built from TRBV15 and TRBJ2-5; D remains ambiguous. This CDR3 spans 13 amino acids. The V end was cut by 1 base, the J end by 2 bases, with 5 bases between. Germline assignment: CDR1 LNHNV and CDR2 YYDKDF (reference sequence). CDR3: CATSRGPQETQYF. The CDR3 DNA follows: TGTGCCACCAGCAGAGGCCCTCAAGAGACCCAGTACTTC.

V is TRBV28 and J is TRBJ2-3; 10 nucleotides line up with TRBD2. V shed 3 bases, J shed 2 bases, and the junction held 8 bases outside the gene matches. This CDR3 has 17 residues. The germline gives CDR1 MDHEN, CDR2 SYDVKM. CDR3 amino acids: CASSLIRTSGFTDTQYF. As DNA, the CDR3 is TGTGCCAGCAGTTTGATTAGGACTAGCGGATTCACAGATACGCAGTATTTT.

The genes are TRBV10-3 and TRBJ1-2, with 7 nucleotides matching TRBD1. The CDR3 runs to 15 residues. The J segment lost 6 bases and the V segment lost 3 bases, leaving 10 bases of the junction unmatched. Per the germline V gene, CDR1 is ENHRY and CDR2 is SYGVKD. CDR3 amino acids: CAISDPGGRTDGYTF. DNA for the CDR3: TGTGCCATCAGTGATCCAGGGGGGCGTACCGATGGCTACACCTTC.

The chain recombines TRBV28 with TRBJ1-1, with D perhaps TRBD1 (5 bases). The germline CDR1 and CDR2 sequences are MDHEN and SYDVKM. The CDR3 covers 14 residues. The V end was cut by 3 bases, the J end by 5 bases, with 13 bases between. In DNA, the CDR3 is TGTGCCAGCAGTTTTTGGGACGGGAGGACTGAAGCTTTCTTT. Encoded protein: CASSFWDGRTEAFF.

The J gene is TRBJ1-1, the V gene TRBV10-1; no definite D call. Trimming removed 2 bases from V and 1 base from J, with 5 bases in between. The germline CDR1 and CDR2 sequences are WNHNN and SYGVQD (reference sequence). The CDR3 loop spans 13 amino acids. This chain's CDR3 is CASSEQANTEAFF. In DNA, the CDR3 is TGCGCCAGCAGTGAGCAGGCGAACACTGAAGCTTTCTTT.

The V and J genes are TRBV19 and TRBJ2-1, with 14 bases that match TRBD2. The V and J ends lost 10 bases and 8 bases, in that order; junction bases with no gene match: 10. The germline V gene encodes CDR1 LNHDA and CDR2 SQIVND (reference sequence). The CDR3 has 15 amino acids. The CDR3 reads CATSGLAGGRDEQFF. The CDR3 DNA follows: TGTGCCACCTCCGGACTAGCGGGGGGCCGGGATGAGCAGTTCTTC.

The chain carries TRBV6-1 and TRBJ1-6, with D perhaps matching TRBD1 (6 bases). The CDR3 sequence is 14 residues long. V shed 1 base and J shed 7 bases, with 8 bases lying between them. CDR1 is MNHNS and CDR2 is SASEGT in the germline V gene. CDR3 in amino acids: CASSEVTGNSPLHF. Here the CDR3 DNA reads TGTGCCAGCAGTGAAGTTACAGGGAATTCACCCCTCCACTTT.

The rearrangement joins TRBV28 to TRBJ1-2; D is unresolved. Germline V lookup: CDR1 MDHEN, CDR2 SYDVKM. Deletions cut 9 bases from V and 4 bases from J, with 12 bases between. The CDR3 covers 12 residues. The CDR3 is CASWTAAYGYTF. CDR3 coding DNA: TGTGCCAGTTGGACGGCGGCCTATGGCTACACCTTC.

J is TRBJ1-2 and V is TRBV6-6; 8 nucleotides align to TRBD1. CDR1 and CDR2 (germline): MNHNY, SVGAGI (reference sequence). V lost 6 bases to trimming and J lost 8 bases; unmatched junction nucleotides: 5. CDR3 size: 12 residues. For the CDR3, the DNA is TGTGCCAGCAGCACCGACAGGGGCGGCTACACCTTC. Encoded protein: CASSTDRGGYTF.

This clone was recorded once. The chain employs TRBV19 and TRBJ2-7, with D perhaps matching TRBD1 (6 bases). This CDR3 is 15 amino acids long. V gave up 7 bases and J gave up 1 base, with 17 bases separating them. Germline values: CDR1 LNHDA, CDR2 SQIVND (reference sequence). In DNA form, the CDR3 reads TGTGCCAGTATCCATTCCGGGACATGGTCCTACGAGCAGTACTTC. Its protein product is CASIHSGTWSYEQYF.

In this sample, this clone turned up a few times. The chain recombines TRBV28 with TRBJ1-1, with D maybe TRBD1 (6 bases). The CDR3 is made up of 12 amino acids. CDR1 is MDHEN and CDR2 is SYDVKM in the germline V gene. The germline V and J ends were trimmed by 5 bases and 10 bases, with 14 bases remaining between them. The CDR3 nucleotides are TGTGCCAGCAGTGCCACAGGGTCGGGAGCTTTCTTT. Protein sequence: CASSATGSGAFF.

The chain recombines TRBV12-5 with TRBJ1-1, with no clear D. The V end was cut by 0 bases, the J end by 4 bases, with 18 bases between. Germline-derived CDR1 and CDR2 are LGHNT and FRNRAP. The CDR3 is 17 amino acids. CDR3 sequence (DNA): TGTGCTAGTGGTTTGGTACTAGAACAGACCGGCGTCACTGAAGCTTTCTTT. It encodes CASGLVLEQTGVTEAFF.